What follows are 32 T cell receptor beta chains derived from one specimen sequenced in a study of T cell responses to AZD1222 COVID-19 vaccine. Assay used: immunoSEQ multiplex PCR; TCRdb lists only in-frame clones, some missing. This table holds about 130,000 clones, about 87% found once. The specimen comprised peripheral blood, sampled on day 0 of AZD1222 vaccination. The source of these receptors is an adult in good health.

In regard to this clone: Other DNA variants within this sample encode the same CDR3. This sequence joins TRBV2 and TRBJ1-1, with D unclear. From germline, CDR1 is SNHLY and CDR2 FYNNEI. V was clipped by 6 bases and J by 0 bases, with 8 bases between them. The CDR3 extends over 13 amino acids. CDR3 protein: CASRGRLNTEAFF. The DNA of the CDR3 is TGTGCCAGCAGGGGCAGATTGAACACTGAAGCTTTCTTT.

Remarks on this clone: This CDR3 is also generated by other DNA sequences in the sample. The rearrangement links TRBV28 to TRBJ1-2; no clear D. Trimming took 2 bases from V and 0 from J, leaving 4 bases between them. This CDR3 is 13 amino acids long. Per germline, CDR1 MDHEN and CDR2 SYDVKM. The CDR3 region has the DNA TGTGCCAGCAGTTTAGATTCTAACTATGGCTACACCTTC. Protein: CASSLDSNYGYTF.

The chain links TRBV4-3 to TRBJ1-3; no firm D call. Trimming left V 1 base short and J 0 bases short, with 7 bases between. Germline V gene data show CDR1 as LGHNA and CDR2 as YSLEER. This CDR3 spans 15 amino acids. As DNA, the CDR3 is TGCGCCAGCAGCCAAGCGGAGTACTCTGGAAACACCATATATTTT. Encoded protein: CASSQAEYSGNTIYF.

The CDR3 protein is CASSQVAGSGYGYTF. CDR3 sequence (DNA): TGCGCCAGCAGCCAAGTAGCGGGTTCTGGCTATGGCTACACCTTC. The chain links TRBV4-3 to TRBJ1-2; no definite D call. V dropped 1 base and J dropped 4 bases, with 13 bases sitting between them. The CDR3 consists of 15 residues. Germline assignment: CDR1 LGHNA and CDR2 YSLEER.

The V and J genes are TRBV3-1 (or the pseudogene TRBV3-2) and TRBJ2-2; 8 bases are a match to TRBD1. V lost 3 bases, J lost 6 bases, and 6 bases stayed unmatched. This CDR3 region has 15 residues. Germline V gives CDR1 LGHDT, CDR2 YNNKEL (reference sequence). CDR3 DNA sequence: TGTGCCAGCAGCCACAGGGGGCATCTTGCCGGGGAGCTGTTTTTT. As protein: CASSHRGHLAGELFF.

CDR3 region: CAISESTSLGFASGSSYEQYF. CDR3 nucleotides: TGTGCCATCAGTGAGTCGACCTCTCTGGGGTTCGCTAGCGGGTCCTCCTACGAGCAGTACTTC. J is TRBJ2-7 and V is TRBV10-3; 8 positions agree with TRBD2. Per the germline V gene, CDR1 is ENHRY and CDR2 is SYGVKD. This CDR3 is 21 amino acids long. V trimming: 0 bases; J trimming: 0 bases; junction bases outside the gene matches: 19.

This chain joins TRBV7-6 and TRBJ2-1; 7 nucleotides agree with TRBD2. V trimming: 3 bases; J trimming: 6 bases; junction bases outside the gene matches: 8. CDR3 length: 15 amino acids. Per germline, CDR1 SGHVS and CDR2 FNYEAQ. Written as DNA, the CDR3 is TGTGCCAGCAGCTTTACCAGCGGGATTCGCAATGAGCAGTTCTTC. It is translated as CASSFTSGIRNEQFF.

V usage is TRBV29-1 and J usage is TRBJ1-1; 7 nucleotides agree with TRBD1. V lost 4 bases and J lost 10; bases outside the gene matches: 18. Germline V gene lookup returns CDR1 SQVTM and CDR2 ANQGSEA. The CDR3 contains 15 residues. The CDR3 bases are TGCAGCGTTGGACGGCCTGGGACAGTCGAAGAAGGAGCTTTCTTT. Encoded protein: CSVGRPGTVEEGAFF.

The V call is TRBV24-1, the J call TRBJ1-2; D might be TRBD1 (6 bases). The CDR3 consists of 14 residues. Trimming shortened V by 5 bases and J by 2 bases, and 11 bases separated the two germline ends. Germline-derived CDR1 and CDR2 are KGHDR and SFDVKD. CDR3 region: CATSAGGVNYGYTF. The CDR3 bases are TGTGCCACCAGTGCCGGGGGCGTGAACTATGGCTACACCTTC.

Only one count was recorded for this clone. The V and J genes are TRBV19 and TRBJ2-7; D remains unclear. In germline, CDR1 is LNHDA, CDR2 SQIVND (reference sequence). V was shortened by 10 bases and J by 5 bases, with 27 bases between the two germline ends. The length of the CDR3 is 16 residues. The DNA of the CDR3 is TGTGCCACCAGATCGCAGGCCATTTTTGGGTTCGACGAGCAGTACTTC. Translation gives CATRSQAIFGFDEQYF.

This clone turned up a few times. The chain links TRBV5-1 to TRBJ2-3; 10 bases map to TRBD2. The CDR3 loop spans 22 amino acids. CDR1 is SGHRS, CDR2 YFSETQ, per germline. V trimming: 4 bases; J trimming: 6 bases; junction bases outside the gene matches: 29. DNA of the CDR3: TGCGCCAGCAGCCCCCCCGGGTCAGGGGGCGTTCGATTAGCGGGAGGATGGGATACGCAGTATTTT. The encoded protein is CASSPPGSGGVRLAGGWDTQYF.

The V gene is TRBV12-3 or TRBV12-4, the J gene TRBJ1-5; D is ambiguous. The CDR3 extends over 13 amino acids. V was clipped by 3 bases and J by 7 bases, with 10 bases between them. In DNA, the CDR3 is TGTGCCAGCAGTTTGGGAAAAGGGCAGCCCCAGCATTTT. The encoded protein is CASSLGKGQPQHF.

The V gene is TRBV9, the J gene TRBJ1-3, with D tentatively TRBD1 (5 bases). This CDR3 has 13 residues. Germline CDR1 is SGDLS and CDR2 is YYNGEE. The V gene lost 3 bases and the J gene lost 5 bases, with 9 bases spanning the gap. The CDR3 sequence: CASSGGDRNTIYF. Written as DNA, the CDR3 is TGTGCCAGCAGCGGGGGGGATAGAAACACCATATATTTT.

This chain connects TRBV3-1 (or the pseudogene TRBV3-2) to TRBJ1-5; D is undetermined. The CDR3 extends over 15 amino acids. The V and J ends lost 0 bases and 1 base respectively, with 7 bases between them. CDR1 and CDR2 from the germline V gene are LGHDT and YNNKEL (reference sequence). CDR3 DNA sequence: TGTGCCAGCAGCCAAGATCTGCTCAGCAATCAGCCCCAGCATTTT. This gives the protein CASSQDLLSNQPQHF.

This chain's CDR3 is CASSLVRDTGGWEQYF. The CDR3 DNA reads TGTGCCAGCAGCTTAGTTCGAGATACAGGGGGCTGGGAGCAGTACTTC. The chain employs TRBV7-9 and TRBJ2-7, with 9 bases matching TRBD1. The V gene end was trimmed by 1 base and the J gene end by 7 bases; junction bases not matched to a gene: 11. This CDR3 spans 16 amino acids. Germline loops: CDR1 SEHNR, CDR2 FQNEAQ (reference sequence).

The chain recombines TRBV14 with TRBJ1-6, with a weak D call TRBD1 (5 bases). Germline-derived CDR1 and CDR2 are SGHDN and FVKESK. The V and J ends lost 1 base and 9 bases respectively, with 16 bases between them. The length of the CDR3 is 16 residues. CDR3 DNA sequence: TGTGCCAGCAGCCAAGGGGCGGGGGTCGCAGGTTCACCCCTCCACTTT. Protein product: CASSQGAGVAGSPLHF.

The chain has TRBV7-2 and TRBJ1-2; D is possibly TRBD1 (5 bases). From germline, CDR1 is SGHTA and CDR2 FQGNSA. The CDR3 covers 15 residues. The V gene lost 2 bases and the J gene lost 3 bases, with 13 bases spanning the gap. CDR3 bases: TGTGCCAGCAGCTTATGGGGGGTTCCTGACTATGGCTACACCTTC. Translated, it gives CASSLWGVPDYGYTF. The variable domain in full, with the rest retrieved from reference TRBV7-2 and TRBJ1-2, is GAGVSQSPSNKVTEKGKDVELRCDPISGHTALYWYRQSLGQGLEFLIYFQGNSAPDKSGLPSDRFSAERTGGSVSTLTIQRTQQEDSAVYLCASSLWGVPDYGYTFGSGTRLTVV.

This clone was recorded only once. The chain carries TRBV7-2 and TRBJ1-2; D is ambiguous. V lost 5 bases, J lost 4 bases, and 17 bases lay in between. The CDR3 covers 15 residues. Germline loops: CDR1 SGHTA, CDR2 FQGNSA. This CDR3 reads CASSGWSGSTYGYTF. As DNA, the CDR3 is TGTGCCAGCAGCGGCTGGTCCGGGTCAACCTATGGCTACACCTTC.

The CDR3 loop reads CASSQGVGWGADSDTQYF. The CDR3, as DNA: TGCGCCAGCAGCCAAGGGGTAGGGTGGGGGGCCGATTCAGATACGCAGTATTTT. The rearrangement joins TRBV4-3 to TRBJ2-3; D is possibly TRBD1 or TRBD2 (6 bases each). V lost 1 base to trimming and J lost 4 bases, with 21 bases between them. CDR1 is LGHNA and CDR2 is YSLEER in the germline V gene. This CDR3 contains 18 residues.

The chain combines TRBV6-2 or TRBV6-3 with TRBJ1-4, with a weak D call TRBD1 (5 bases). This CDR3 comprises 15 residues. The germline gives CDR1 MNHEY, CDR2 SVGEGT. Trimming cost V 6 bases and J 8 bases, with 19 bases left between them. CDR3 loop: CASSRRDPGGEKLFF. The CDR3 bases are TGTGCCAGCAGCCGCCGGGACCCAGGAGGGGAAAAACTGTTTTTT.

The gene calls are TRBV28 and TRBJ1-6, with TRBD1 matching over 8 bases. Looked up from germline, CDR1 is MDHEN and CDR2 is SYDVKM. With 6 bases clipped from V and 8 bases from J, the junction kept 3 bases outside the gene matches. The CDR3 runs to 13 residues. The CDR3 DNA is TGTGCCAGCAGGGACAGGGTTTATTCACCCCTCCACTTT. As protein: CASRDRVYSPLHF. The complete variable domain, with remaining parts taken from reference TRBV28 and TRBJ1-6, reads DVKVTQSSRYLVKRTGEKVFLECVQDMDHENMFWYRQDPGLGLRLIYFSYDVKMKEKGDIPEGYSVSREKKERFSLILESASTNQTSMYLCASRDRVYSPLHFGNGTRLTVT.

This clone came up a few times. J is TRBJ2-3 and V is TRBV24-1, with a possible D match to TRBD1 (6 bases). The CDR3 is made up of 16 amino acids. Germline V gene data show CDR1 as KGHDR and CDR2 as SFDVKD. Deletions cut 4 bases from V and 0 bases from J, with 13 bases between. CDR3 amino acids: CATSDPQGKSTDTQYF. In nucleotides, the CDR3 is TGTGCCACCAGTGACCCTCAGGGGAAAAGCACAGATACGCAGTATTTT.

The V gene is TRBV10-1, the J gene TRBJ2-7; D possibly corresponds to TRBD2 (6 bases). CDR1 and CDR2 from the germline V gene are WNHNN and SYGVQD (reference sequence). Trimming took 2 bases from V and 7 from J, leaving 15 bases between them. The CDR3 runs to 14 residues. CDR3 region: CASSEGGPRGEQYF. The CDR3 DNA reads TGCGCCAGCAGTGAGGGGGGTCCACGGGGGGAGCAGTACTTC.

J is TRBJ2-6 and V is TRBV7-7; D perhaps matches TRBD2 (5 bases). V gave up 6 bases and J gave up 0 bases, with 15 bases separating them. CDR3 size: 17 residues. Germline V gives CDR1 SSHAT, CDR2 FNYEAQ (reference sequence). In DNA, the CDR3 is TGTGCCAGCAGTTCAAGCGGTCATGACTCTGGGGCCAACGTCCTGACTTTC. It encodes CASSSSGHDSGANVLTF.

The rearrangement joins TRBV5-1 to TRBJ2-3; no firm D call. The CDR3 is 13 amino acids. V was pared by 0 bases and J by 3 bases, with 5 bases between. In germline, CDR1 is SGHRS, CDR2 YFSETQ. The CDR3: CASSLDRTDTQYF. CDR3 in DNA: TGCGCCAGCAGCTTGGATCGAACAGATACGCAGTATTTT.

The chain joins TRBV30 to TRBJ2-7; 7 bases map to TRBD2. The V gene's germline CDR1 is GTSNPN and CDR2 SVGIG (reference sequence). There are 15 residues in the CDR3. Trimming removed 1 base from V and 2 bases from J; junction bases left unmatched: 8. In nucleotides, the CDR3 is TGTGCCTGGAGTGCCCGTCAGGGAGGGGCCTACGAGCAGTACTTC. This codes for CAWSARQGGAYEQYF.

This chain joins TRBV24-1 and TRBJ1-5, with D tentatively TRBD1 (6 bases). The CDR3 has 15 residues. Trimming cost V 5 bases and J 2 bases, with 12 bases left between them. Germline CDR1 reads KGHDR; CDR2 reads SFDVKD. In nucleotides, the CDR3 is TGTGCCACCAGTGGGAAAGGGGGTGGCAATCAGCCCCAGCATTTT. Translating it yields CATSGKGGGNQPQHF.

The chain has TRBV29-1 and TRBJ2-7; no clear D gene. The CDR3 loop spans 16 amino acids. CDR1 SQVTM and CDR2 ANQGSEA come from the germline V gene. V was shortened by 6 bases and J by 0 bases, with 21 bases between the two germline ends. The CDR3 DNA is TGCAGCGTCGTCTTTCATTTAGGGCCTTACTCCTACGAGCAGTACTTC. Amino acids: CSVVFHLGPYSYEQYF.

This clone appeared once. The J gene is TRBJ2-7, the V gene TRBV10-2; D tentatively reads TRBD1 or TRBD2 (5 bases each). CDR3 size: 14 residues. Trimming shortened V by 2 bases and J by 2 bases, and 10 bases separated the two germline ends. Germline V lookup: CDR1 WSHSY, CDR2 SAAADI. In DNA form, the CDR3 reads TGCGCCAGCAGTGAGATGGGGACCCCCTACGAGCAGTACTTC. Translated: CASSEMGTPYEQYF.

This clone is a singleton in its sample. The V call is TRBV7-2, the J call TRBJ2-7, with 13 bases aligning to TRBD2. The CDR3 loop spans 17 amino acids. V was pared by 4 bases and J by 4 bases, with 10 bases of the junction left unmatched. The germline V gene encodes CDR1 SGHTA and CDR2 FQGNSA. The CDR3, as DNA: TGTGCCAGCAGCTCGCACCATACTAGCGGGGGGGTATACGAGCAGTACTTC. This gives the protein CASSSHHTSGGVYEQYF.

The V call is TRBV27, the J call TRBJ2-7, with 8 bases that match TRBD2. In germline, CDR1 is MNHEY, CDR2 SMNVEV (reference sequence). The CDR3 is made up of 14 amino acids. Trimming cost V 10 bases and J 2 bases; bases outside gene matches: 10. The CDR3 loop is CATSAAGGAYEQYF. The DNA of the CDR3 is TGTGCCACTTCAGCGGCGGGAGGTGCCTACGAGCAGTACTTC.

On this clone: Other DNA sequences in the same sample also yield this CDR3. The chain uses TRBV3-1 (or the pseudogene TRBV3-2) and TRBJ2-7, with D perhaps TRBD2 (5 bases). Trimming pared 5 bases from V and 7 bases from J, leaving 24 bases between. Germline CDR1 LGHDT, CDR2 YNNKEL (reference sequence). The CDR3 length is 16 residues. CDR3 in DNA: TGTGCCAGCAGCAGCGGCGAGGGAACAAGGGCTAGGGAGCAGTACTTC. Amino acid sequence: CASSSGEGTRAREQYF.